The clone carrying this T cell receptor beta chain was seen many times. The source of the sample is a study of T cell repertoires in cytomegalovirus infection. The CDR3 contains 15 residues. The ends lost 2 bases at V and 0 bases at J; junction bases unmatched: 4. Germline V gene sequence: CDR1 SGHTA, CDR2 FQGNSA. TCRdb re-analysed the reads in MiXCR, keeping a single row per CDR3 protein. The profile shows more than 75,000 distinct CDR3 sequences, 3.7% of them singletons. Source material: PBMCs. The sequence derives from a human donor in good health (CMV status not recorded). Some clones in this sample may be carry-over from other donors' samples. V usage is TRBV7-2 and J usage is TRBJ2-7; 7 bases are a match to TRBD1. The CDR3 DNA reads TGTGCCAGCAGCTTATCCAACAGGGGCTCCTACGAGCAGTACTTC. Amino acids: CASSLSNRGSYEQYF.